This TCR beta chain appears in the sequencing data of a study of vaccination and CD4 T cells after COVID-19. Study at large: Two Hispanic individuals were among six male and four female convalescent patients. Notes on the study in general: Of the reactive clones in convalescent patients, a median around 90% showed up only post-vaccination.

Cultured CD4+ T cell DNA was sequenced using the Oncomine TCR Beta short-read assay. Genomic DNA was extracted from cultured CD4+ T cells. TCRdb reprocessed the PCR reads with MiXCR, giving one entry per CDR3 protein. The sample carries 15,000 to 20,000 distinct CDR3 sequences, roughly 60% recorded once. With respect to this clonotype: Its antigen is currently unknown.

Documented treatment: roughly ten-day PBMC culture with coronavirus spike peptide pools or control peptides (ViraFEST assay). CDR1 LGHNA and CDR2 YSLEER come from the germline V gene. The CDR3 is 15 residues long. With 0 bases removed from V and 4 bases from J, the gap between germline ends came to 10 bases. The chain uses TRBV4-3 and TRBJ2-1; the D is unclear. Sequencing was performed on CD4+ T cells from blood, cultured in vitro. The source of this sequence is a human donor who had recovered from COVID-19. Here the CDR3 DNA reads TGCGCCAGCAGCCAAGATTTTGGTCAGTACAATGAGCAGTTCTTC. Translated: CASSQDFGQYNEQFF.